This record concerns one T cell receptor beta chain sequence. The CDR3 loop spans 15 amino acids. Germline CDR1 MNHEY, CDR2 SVGAGI. The junction had 4 bases not matched to a gene; V was cut back by 6 bases and J by 1 base. The table came from immunoSEQ multiplex PCR; TCRdb's copy has only in-frame clones and leaves some out. The sample carries about 88,000 clones, around 90% recorded once. This specimen belongs to a study of blood T cell repertoires in COVID-19. The chain couples TRBV6-5 to TRBJ2-5; TRBD2 aligns across 11 bases. The sequenced material came from peripheral blood. This receptor was obtained from a man older than 75 with acute or convalescent COVID-19. The CDR3 protein is CASSRGTSGQETQYF. Here the CDR3 DNA reads TGTGCCAGCAGCCGAGGGACTAGCGGCCAAGAGACCCAGTACTTC.